The TCR beta chain described here comes from a study of T-cell memory formation after mild COVID-19. Deletions cut 2 bases from V and 4 bases from J, with 20 bases between. CDR3 length: 16 residues. Germline V gene lookup returns CDR1 DFQATT and CDR2 SNEGSKA (reference sequence). TCRdb re-called the 5' RACE reads with MiXCR, one entry per CDR3 protein. The sample contains roughly 150,000 distinct CDR3 sequences, roughly 15% of which appear only once. J is TRBJ1-2 and V is TRBV20-1, with D unresolved. This receptor was identified in an adult woman who had mild COVID-19 (a few samples of this study predate the infection). Cell type and time point are not known. Sequencing was carried out using PBMCs or a T cell subset sorted from them (not recorded which). This CDR3 reads CSARSLRWAVSYGYTF. The CDR3 DNA reads as TGCAGTGCTAGATCTTTGAGGTGGGCAGTCTCCTATGGCTACACCTTC.